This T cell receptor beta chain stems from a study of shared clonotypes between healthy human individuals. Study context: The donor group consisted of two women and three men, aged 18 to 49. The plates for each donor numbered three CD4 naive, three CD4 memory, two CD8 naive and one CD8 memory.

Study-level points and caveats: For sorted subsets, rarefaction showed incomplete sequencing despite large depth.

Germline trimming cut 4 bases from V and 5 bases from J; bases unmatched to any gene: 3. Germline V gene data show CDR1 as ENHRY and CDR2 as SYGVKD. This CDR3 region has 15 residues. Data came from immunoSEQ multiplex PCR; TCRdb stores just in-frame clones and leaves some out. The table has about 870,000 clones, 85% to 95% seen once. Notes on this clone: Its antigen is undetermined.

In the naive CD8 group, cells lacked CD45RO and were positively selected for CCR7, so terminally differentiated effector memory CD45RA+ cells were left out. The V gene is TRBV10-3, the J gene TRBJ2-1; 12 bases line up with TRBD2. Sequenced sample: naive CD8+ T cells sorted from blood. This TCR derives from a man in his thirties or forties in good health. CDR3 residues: CAISGTSGTDNEQFF. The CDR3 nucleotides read TGTGCCATCAGTGGGACTAGCGGGACGGACAATGAGCAGTTCTTC.